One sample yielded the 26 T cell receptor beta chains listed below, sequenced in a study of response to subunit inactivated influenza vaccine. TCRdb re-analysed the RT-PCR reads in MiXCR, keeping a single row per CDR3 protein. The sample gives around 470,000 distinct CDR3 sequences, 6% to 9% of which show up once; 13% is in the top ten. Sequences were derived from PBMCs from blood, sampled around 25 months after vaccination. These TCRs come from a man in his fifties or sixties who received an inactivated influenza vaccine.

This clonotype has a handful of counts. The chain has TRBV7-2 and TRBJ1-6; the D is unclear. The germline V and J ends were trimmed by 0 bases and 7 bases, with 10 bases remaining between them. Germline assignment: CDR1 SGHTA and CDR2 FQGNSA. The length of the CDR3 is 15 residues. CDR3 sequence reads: CASSLAMVGNSPLHF. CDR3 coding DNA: TGTGCCAGCAGCTTAGCGATGGTGGGGAATTCACCCCTCCACTTT.

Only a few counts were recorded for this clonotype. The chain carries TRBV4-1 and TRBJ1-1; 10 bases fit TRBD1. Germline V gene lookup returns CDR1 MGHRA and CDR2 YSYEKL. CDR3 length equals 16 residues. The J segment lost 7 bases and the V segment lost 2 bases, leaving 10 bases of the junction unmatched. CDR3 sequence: CASSQSTGTGAREAFF. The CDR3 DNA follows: TGCGCCAGCAGCCAATCGACCGGGACAGGGGCGCGTGAAGCTTTCTTT.

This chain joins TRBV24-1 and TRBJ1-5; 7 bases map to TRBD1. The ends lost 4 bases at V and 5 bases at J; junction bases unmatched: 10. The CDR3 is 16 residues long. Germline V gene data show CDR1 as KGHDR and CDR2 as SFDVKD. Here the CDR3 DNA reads TGTGCCACCAGTGACTCCGGGGAGGGGGCCCATCAGCCCCAGCATTTT. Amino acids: CATSDSGEGAHQPQHF.

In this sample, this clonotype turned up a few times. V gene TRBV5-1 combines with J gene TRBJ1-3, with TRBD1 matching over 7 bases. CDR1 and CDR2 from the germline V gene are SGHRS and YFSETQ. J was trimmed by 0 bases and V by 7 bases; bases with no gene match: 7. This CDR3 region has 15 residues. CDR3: CASAKTGDSGNTIYF. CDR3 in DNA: TGCGCCAGCGCCAAAACAGGGGACTCTGGAAACACCATATATTTT.

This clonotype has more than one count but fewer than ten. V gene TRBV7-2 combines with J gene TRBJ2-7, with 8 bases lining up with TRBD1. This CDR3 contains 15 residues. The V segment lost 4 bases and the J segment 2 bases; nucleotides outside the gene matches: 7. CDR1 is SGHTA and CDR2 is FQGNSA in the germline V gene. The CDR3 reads CASSSDLQGAYEQYF. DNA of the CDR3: TGTGCCAGCAGCTCCGATCTACAGGGGGCCTACGAGCAGTACTTC.

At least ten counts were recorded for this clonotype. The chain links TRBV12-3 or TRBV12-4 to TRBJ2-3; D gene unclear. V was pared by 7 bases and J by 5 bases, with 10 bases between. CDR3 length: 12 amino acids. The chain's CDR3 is CASTKSKDTQYF. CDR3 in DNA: TGTGCCAGCACCAAAAGTAAAGATACGCAGTATTTT.

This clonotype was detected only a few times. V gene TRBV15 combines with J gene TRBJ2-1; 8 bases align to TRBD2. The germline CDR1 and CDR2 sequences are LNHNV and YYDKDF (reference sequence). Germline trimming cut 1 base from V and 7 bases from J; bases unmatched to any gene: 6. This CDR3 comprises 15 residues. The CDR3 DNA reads TGTGCCACCAGCAGAGCGGGAGGGGATTGGAATGAGCAGTTCTTC. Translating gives CATSRAGGDWNEQFF. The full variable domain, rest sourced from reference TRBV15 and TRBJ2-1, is DAMVIQNPRYQVTQFGKPVTLSCSQTLNHNVMYWYQQKSSQAPKLLFHYYDKDFNNEADTPDNFQSRRPNTSFCFLDIRSPGLGDTAMYLCATSRAGGDWNEQFFGPGTRLTVL.

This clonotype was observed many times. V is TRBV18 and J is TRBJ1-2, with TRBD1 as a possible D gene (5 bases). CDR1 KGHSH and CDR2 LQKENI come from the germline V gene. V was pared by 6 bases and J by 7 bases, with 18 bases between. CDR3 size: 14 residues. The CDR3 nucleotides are TGTGCCAGCTCTCCGGGGACCGGACCTTTTGGCTACACCTTC. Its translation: CASSPGTGPFGYTF.

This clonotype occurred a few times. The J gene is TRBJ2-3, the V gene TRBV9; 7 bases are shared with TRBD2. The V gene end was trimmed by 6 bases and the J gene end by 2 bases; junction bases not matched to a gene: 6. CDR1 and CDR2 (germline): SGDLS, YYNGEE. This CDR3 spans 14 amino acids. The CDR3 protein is CASKAAGTTDTQYF. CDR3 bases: TGTGCCAGCAAAGCAGCGGGAACCACAGATACGCAGTATTTT.

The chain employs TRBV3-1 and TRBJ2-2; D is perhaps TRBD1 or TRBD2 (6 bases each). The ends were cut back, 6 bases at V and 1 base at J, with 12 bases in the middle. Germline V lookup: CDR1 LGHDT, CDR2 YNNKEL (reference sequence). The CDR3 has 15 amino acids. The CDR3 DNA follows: TGTGCCAGCAGGCAGGGGACTCGGAACACCGGGGAGCTGTTTTTT. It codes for CASRQGTRNTGELFF.

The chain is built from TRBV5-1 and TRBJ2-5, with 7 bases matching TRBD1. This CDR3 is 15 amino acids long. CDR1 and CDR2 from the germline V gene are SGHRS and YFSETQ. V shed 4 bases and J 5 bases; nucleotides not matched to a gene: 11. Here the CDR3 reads CASSGGRGLGETQYF. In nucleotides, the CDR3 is TGCGCCAGCAGCGGGGGAAGGGGGCTGGGGGAGACCCAGTACTTC. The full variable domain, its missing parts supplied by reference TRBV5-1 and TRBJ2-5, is KAGVTQTPRYLIKTRGQQVTLSCSPISGHRSVSWYQQTPGQGLQFLFEYFSETQRNKGNFPGRFSGRQFSNSRSEMNVSTLELGDSALYLCASSGGRGLGETQYFGPGTRLLVL.

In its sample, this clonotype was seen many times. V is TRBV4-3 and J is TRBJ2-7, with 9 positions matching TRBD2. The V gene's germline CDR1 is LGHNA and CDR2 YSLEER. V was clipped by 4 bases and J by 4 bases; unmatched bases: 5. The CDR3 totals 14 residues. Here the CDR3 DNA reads TGCGCCAGCAGCCGAGCGACTAGCGGTTACGAGCAGTACTTC. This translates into CASSRATSGYEQYF.

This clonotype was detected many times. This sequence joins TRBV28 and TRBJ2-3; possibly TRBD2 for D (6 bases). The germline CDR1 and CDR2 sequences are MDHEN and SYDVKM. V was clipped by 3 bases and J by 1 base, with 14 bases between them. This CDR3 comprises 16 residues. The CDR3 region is CASSFSWGGGTDTQYF. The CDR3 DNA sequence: TGTGCCAGCAGTTTTTCTTGGGGCGGGGGCACAGATACGCAGTATTTT.

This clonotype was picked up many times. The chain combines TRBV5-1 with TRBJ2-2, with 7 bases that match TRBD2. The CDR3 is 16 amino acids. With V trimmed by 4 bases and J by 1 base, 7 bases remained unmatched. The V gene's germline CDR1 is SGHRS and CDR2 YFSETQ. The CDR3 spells CASSRSGAKNTGELFF. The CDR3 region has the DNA TGCGCCAGCAGCAGAAGCGGGGCGAAGAACACCGGGGAGCTGTTTTTT. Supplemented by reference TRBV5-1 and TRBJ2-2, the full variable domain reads KAGVTQTPRYLIKTRGQQVTLSCSPISGHRSVSWYQQTPGQGLQFLFEYFSETQRNKGNFPGRFSGRQFSNSRSEMNVSTLELGDSALYLCASSRSGAKNTGELFFGEGSRLTVL.

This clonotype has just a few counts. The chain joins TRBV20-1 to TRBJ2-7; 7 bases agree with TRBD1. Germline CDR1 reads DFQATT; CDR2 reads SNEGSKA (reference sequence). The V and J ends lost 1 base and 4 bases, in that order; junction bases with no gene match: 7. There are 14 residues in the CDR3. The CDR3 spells CSARVTGNPYEQYF. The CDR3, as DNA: TGCAGTGCTAGAGTGACAGGGAATCCATACGAGCAGTACTTC.

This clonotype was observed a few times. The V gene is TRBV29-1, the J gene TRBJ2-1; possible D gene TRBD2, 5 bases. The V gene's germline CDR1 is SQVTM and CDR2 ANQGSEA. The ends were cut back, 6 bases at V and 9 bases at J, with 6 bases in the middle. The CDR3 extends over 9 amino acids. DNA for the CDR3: TGCAGCGTAGGAGGTGAGCAGTTCTTC. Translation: CSVGGEQFF.

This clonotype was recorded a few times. CDR3 in amino acids: CASSFFPSTDTQYF. The DNA of the CDR3 is TGCGCCAGCAGCTTTTTCCCTAGCACAGATACGCAGTATTTT. The chain links TRBV5-1 to TRBJ2-3; D is unresolved. With 2 bases removed from V and 0 bases from J, the gap between germline ends came to 7 bases. The CDR3 loop spans 14 amino acids. The V gene's germline CDR1 is SGHRS and CDR2 YFSETQ.

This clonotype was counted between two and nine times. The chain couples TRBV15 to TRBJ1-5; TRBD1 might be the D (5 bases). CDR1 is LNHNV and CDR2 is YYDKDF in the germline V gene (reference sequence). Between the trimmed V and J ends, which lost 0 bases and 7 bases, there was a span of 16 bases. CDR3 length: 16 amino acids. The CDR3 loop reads CATSRDNLGVGQPQHF. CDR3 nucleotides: TGTGCCACCAGCAGAGATAACCTGGGGGTTGGGCAGCCCCAGCATTTT.

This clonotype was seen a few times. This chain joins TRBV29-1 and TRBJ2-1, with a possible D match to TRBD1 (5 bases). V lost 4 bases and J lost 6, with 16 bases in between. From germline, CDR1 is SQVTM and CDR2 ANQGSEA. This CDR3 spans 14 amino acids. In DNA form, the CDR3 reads TGCAGCGTTGGTCACAGTGCAGGGCCCAATGAGCAGTTCTTC. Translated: CSVGHSAGPNEQFF.

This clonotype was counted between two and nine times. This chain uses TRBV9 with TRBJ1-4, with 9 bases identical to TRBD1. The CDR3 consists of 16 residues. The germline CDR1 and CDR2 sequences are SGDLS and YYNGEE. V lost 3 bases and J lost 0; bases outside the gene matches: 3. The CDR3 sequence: CASSARDRATNEKLFF. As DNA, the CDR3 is TGTGCCAGCAGCGCCCGGGACAGGGCAACTAATGAAAAACTGTTTTTT.

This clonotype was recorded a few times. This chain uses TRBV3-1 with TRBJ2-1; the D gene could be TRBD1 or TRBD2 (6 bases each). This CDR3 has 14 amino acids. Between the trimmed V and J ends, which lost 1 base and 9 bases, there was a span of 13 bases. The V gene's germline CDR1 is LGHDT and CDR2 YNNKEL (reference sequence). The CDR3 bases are TGTGCCAGCAGCCAAGTTGGGGGGCCCGGTGAGCAGTTCTTC. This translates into CASSQVGGPGEQFF.

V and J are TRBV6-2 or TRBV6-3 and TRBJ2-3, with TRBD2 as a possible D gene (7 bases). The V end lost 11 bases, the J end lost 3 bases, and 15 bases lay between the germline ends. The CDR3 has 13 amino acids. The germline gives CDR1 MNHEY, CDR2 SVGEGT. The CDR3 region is CAGRRGGTDTQYF. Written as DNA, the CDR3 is TGTGCCGGTAGGAGGGGGGGTACAGATACGCAGTATTTT.

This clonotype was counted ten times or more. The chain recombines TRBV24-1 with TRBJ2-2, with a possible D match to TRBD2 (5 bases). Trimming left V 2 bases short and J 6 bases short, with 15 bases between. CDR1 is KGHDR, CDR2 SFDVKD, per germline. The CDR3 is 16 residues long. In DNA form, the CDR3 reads TGTGCCACCAGTGATTGGGAAGGGAGTCTCGCCGGGGAGCTGTTTTTT. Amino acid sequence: CATSDWEGSLAGELFF.

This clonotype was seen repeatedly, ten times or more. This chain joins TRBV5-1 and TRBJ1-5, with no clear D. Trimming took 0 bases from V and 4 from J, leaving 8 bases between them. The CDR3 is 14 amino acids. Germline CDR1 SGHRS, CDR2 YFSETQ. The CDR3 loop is CASSLEAGNQPQHF. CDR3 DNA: TGCGCCAGCAGCTTGGAGGCAGGTAATCAGCCCCAGCATTTT.

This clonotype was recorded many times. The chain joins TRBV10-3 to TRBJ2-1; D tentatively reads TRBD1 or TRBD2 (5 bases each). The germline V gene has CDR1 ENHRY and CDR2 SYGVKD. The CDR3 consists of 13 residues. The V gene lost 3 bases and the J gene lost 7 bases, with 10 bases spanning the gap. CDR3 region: CAISDPWGNEQFF. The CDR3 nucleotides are TGTGCCATCAGTGACCCGTGGGGGAATGAGCAGTTCTTC.

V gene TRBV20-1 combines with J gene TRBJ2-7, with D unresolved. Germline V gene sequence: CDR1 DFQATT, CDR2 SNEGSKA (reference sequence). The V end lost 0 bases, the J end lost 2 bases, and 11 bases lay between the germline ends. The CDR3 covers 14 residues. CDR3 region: CSARDQTDTYEQYF. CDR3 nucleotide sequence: TGCAGTGCTAGAGATCAAACCGATACCTACGAGCAGTACTTC.